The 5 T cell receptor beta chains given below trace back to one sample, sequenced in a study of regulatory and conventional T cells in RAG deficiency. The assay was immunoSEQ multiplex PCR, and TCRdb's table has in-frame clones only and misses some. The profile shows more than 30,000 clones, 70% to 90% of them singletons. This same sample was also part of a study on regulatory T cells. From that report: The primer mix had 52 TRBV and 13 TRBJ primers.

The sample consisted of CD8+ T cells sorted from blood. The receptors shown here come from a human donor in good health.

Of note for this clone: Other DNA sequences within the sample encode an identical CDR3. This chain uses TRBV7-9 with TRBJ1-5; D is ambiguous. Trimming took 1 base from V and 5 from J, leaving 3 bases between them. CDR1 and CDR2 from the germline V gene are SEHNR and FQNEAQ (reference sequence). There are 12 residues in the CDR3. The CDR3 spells CASSLGDQPQHF. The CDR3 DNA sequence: TGTGCCAGCAGCTTAGGCGATCAGCCCCAGCATTTT. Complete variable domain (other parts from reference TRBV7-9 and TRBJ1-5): DTGVSQNPRHKITKRGQNVTFRCDPISEHNRLYWYRQTLGQGPEFLTYFQNEAQLEKSRLLSDRFSAERPKGSFSTLEIQRTEQGDSAMYLCASSLGDQPQHFGDGTRLSIL.

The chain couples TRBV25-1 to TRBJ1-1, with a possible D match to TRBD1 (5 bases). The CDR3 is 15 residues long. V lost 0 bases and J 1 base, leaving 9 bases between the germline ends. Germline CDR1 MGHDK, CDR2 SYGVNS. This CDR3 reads CASSEYGTRNTEAFF. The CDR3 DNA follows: TGTGCCAGCAGTGAATATGGGACGAGGAACACTGAAGCTTTCTTT. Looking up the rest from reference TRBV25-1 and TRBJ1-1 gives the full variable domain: EADIYQTPRYLVIGTGKKITLECSQTMGHDKMYWYQQDPGMELHLIHYSYGVNSTEKGDLSSESTVSRIRTEHFPLTLESARPSHTSQYLCASSEYGTRNTEAFFGQGTRLTVV.

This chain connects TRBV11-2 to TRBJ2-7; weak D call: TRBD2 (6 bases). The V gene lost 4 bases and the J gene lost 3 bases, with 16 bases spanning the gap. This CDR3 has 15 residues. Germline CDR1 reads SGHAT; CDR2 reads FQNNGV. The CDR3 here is CASSSLGGRNYEQYF. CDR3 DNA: TGTGCCAGCAGCTCCCTCGGAGGGAGGAACTACGAGCAGTACTTC.

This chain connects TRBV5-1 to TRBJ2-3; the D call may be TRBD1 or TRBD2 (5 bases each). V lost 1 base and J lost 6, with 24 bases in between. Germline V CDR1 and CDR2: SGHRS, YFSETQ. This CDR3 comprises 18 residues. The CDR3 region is CASSLPPDRDGRWDTQYF. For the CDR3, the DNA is TGCGCCAGCAGCTTGCCTCCCGATAGGGACGGTCGGTGGGATACGCAGTATTTT. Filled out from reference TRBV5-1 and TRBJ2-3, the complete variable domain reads KAGVTQTPRYLIKTRGQQVTLSCSPISGHRSVSWYQQTPGQGLQFLFEYFSETQRNKGNFPGRFSGRQFSNSRSEMNVSTLELGDSALYLCASSLPPDRDGRWDTQYFGPGTRLTVL.

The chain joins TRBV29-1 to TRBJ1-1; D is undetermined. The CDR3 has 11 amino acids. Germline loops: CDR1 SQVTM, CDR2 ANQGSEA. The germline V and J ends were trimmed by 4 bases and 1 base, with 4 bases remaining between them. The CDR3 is CSVAQNTEAFF. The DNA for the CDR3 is TGCAGCGTTGCACAGAACACTGAAGCTTTCTTT. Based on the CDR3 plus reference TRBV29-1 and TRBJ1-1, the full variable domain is SAVISQKPSRDICQRGTSLTIQCQVDSQVTMMFWYRQQPGQSLTLIATANQGSEATYESGFVIDKFPISRPNLTFSTLTVSNMSPEDSSIYLCSVAQNTEAFFGQGTRLTVV.